The 12 T cell receptor beta chains presented below share a single source sample, sequenced in a study of cytomegalovirus exposure and HLA in healthy donors. The PCR employed 60 Vbeta primers together with 13 Jbeta primers. Profiling relied on immunoSEQ multiplex PCR, and the TCRdb table lists in-frame clones only, not all of them. Of some 210,000 clones in the sample, roughly 81% were seen once. Material: PBMCs. The origin of the receptors is a young woman in good health and CMV-seropositive.

This chain's CDR3 is CASSASGGRETQYF. In DNA form, the CDR3 reads TGCGCCAGCAGCGCTAGCGGGGGGCGAGAGACCCAGTACTTC. This chain links TRBV5-1 with TRBJ2-5, with 11 bases identical to TRBD2. V was clipped by 4 bases and J by 4 bases; unmatched bases: 3. Germline V gene lookup returns CDR1 SGHRS and CDR2 YFSETQ. CDR3 length: 14 residues.

This clone was counted a few times. The V and J genes are TRBV7-2 and TRBJ2-1; possible D gene TRBD2, 6 bases. V was shortened by 5 bases and J by 3 bases, with 17 bases between the two germline ends. Looked up from germline, CDR1 is SGHTA and CDR2 is FQGNSA. The CDR3 has 16 residues. CDR3 sequence (DNA): TGTGCCAGCAGCCCAAGCGGGCGGAGAATCTACAATGAGCAGTTCTTC. It translates to CASSPSGRRIYNEQFF.

V gene TRBV11-1 combines with J gene TRBJ2-3, with a tentative D call TRBD2 (5 bases). The CDR3 runs to 19 residues. Germline V CDR1 and CDR2: SGHAT, FQDESV (reference sequence). Trimming removed 1 base at V and 2 bases at J, with 22 bases between. The CDR3 DNA follows: TGTGCCAGCAGCTTAGGCTCGTTGAGCGGAGGACCCCACACAGATACGCAGTATTTT. This translates into CASSLGSLSGGPHTDTQYF.

The sample holds a few counts of this clone. This chain connects TRBV2 to TRBJ2-7; possibly TRBD1 for D (6 bases). Trimming took 0 bases from V and 3 from J, leaving 12 bases between them. The CDR3 extends over 15 amino acids. CDR1 and CDR2 from the germline V gene are SNHLY and FYNNEI. The CDR3 DNA sequence: TGTGCCAGCAGTGAAGCGCCAGGGGCGCACTACGAGCAGTACTTC. Translated, it gives CASSEAPGAHYEQYF.

This chain joins TRBV7-9 and TRBJ2-7; 9 bases map to TRBD1. The germline V gene encodes CDR1 SEHNR and CDR2 FQNEAQ (reference sequence). The CDR3 loop spans 16 amino acids. V lost 3 bases, J lost 4 bases, and 10 bases stayed unmatched. CDR3 coding DNA: TGTGCCAGCAGCTTGGGGACCCCGGGACAGGGTTACGAGCAGTACTTC. As protein: CASSLGTPGQGYEQYF.

As regards this clone: Distinct nucleotide sequences in the sample also encode this CDR3. The J gene is TRBJ2-2, the V gene TRBV9; weak D call: TRBD2 (5 bases). Trimming stripped 0 bases from V and 6 bases from J, with 15 bases between. Germline loops: CDR1 SGDLS, CDR2 YYNGEE. This CDR3 is built from 16 residues. CDR3 in DNA: TGTGCCAGCAGCGTAGCTACTAGTATAGAGGCCGGGGAGCTGTTTTTT. Amino acid sequence: CASSVATSIEAGELFF.

The genes are TRBV7-2 and TRBJ1-1, with no clear D. There are 15 residues in the CDR3. V lost 1 base and J lost 0, with 9 bases in between. Germline V gives CDR1 SGHTA, CDR2 FQGNSA. Here the CDR3 reads CASSLGAQMNTEAFF. Here the CDR3 DNA reads TGTGCCAGCAGCTTAGGGGCACAGATGAACACTGAAGCTTTCTTT.

The V and J genes are TRBV7-8 and TRBJ2-7; no definite D call. This CDR3 has 16 residues. V lost 3 bases, J lost 3 bases, and 18 bases lay in between. Germline CDR1 reads SGHVS; CDR2 reads FQNEAQ. CDR3 region: CASSFFWAFTFYEQYF. The CDR3 DNA sequence: TGTGCCAGCAGCTTCTTTTGGGCATTTACATTCTACGAGCAGTACTTC.

V usage is TRBV10-3 and J usage is TRBJ1-2, with 7 positions matching TRBD1. The germline V gene encodes CDR1 ENHRY and CDR2 SYGVKD. The junction had 15 bases not matched to a gene; V was cut back by 4 bases and J by 13 bases. The CDR3 totals 14 residues. The CDR3 spells CAISGLWDSSRCTF. CDR3 nucleotide sequence: TGTGCCATCAGTGGGTTATGGGACAGTAGCAGGTGCACCTTC.

In its sample, this clone was seen once. The chain has TRBV27 and TRBJ1-1, with 7 nucleotides matching TRBD1. The CDR3 extends over 16 amino acids. The V and J ends lost 4 bases and 1 base, in that order; junction bases with no gene match: 9. Germline V gene lookup returns CDR1 MNHEY and CDR2 SMNVEV (reference sequence). The CDR3 DNA reads as TGTGCCAGCAGTTCAGTTCGACAGGGCTCGAACACTGAAGCTTTCTTT. The encoded protein is CASSSVRQGSNTEAFF.

The chain uses TRBV6-5 and TRBJ1-1; D not resolved. The CDR3 spans 13 residues. Germline V gene lookup returns CDR1 MNHEY and CDR2 SVGAGI. Trimming removed 6 bases at V and 0 bases at J, with 8 bases between. The CDR3 nucleotides read TGTGCCAGCAGACAGCAGGTGAACACTGAAGCTTTCTTT. Protein: CASRQQVNTEAFF.

V gene TRBV5-1 combines with J gene TRBJ2-3, with 8 bases matching TRBD2. CDR1 SGHRS and CDR2 YFSETQ come from the germline V gene. The CDR3 has 15 residues. Losses at the gene ends were 8 bases for V and 6 bases for J; bases not matched to a gene: 14. CDR3 sequence reads: CASRALAGSGDTQYF. The CDR3 nucleotides are TGCGCCAGTAGGGCTTTAGCGGGATCCGGGGATACGCAGTATTTT.